This TCR beta chain was captured by sequencing in a study of blood T cell repertoires in COVID-19. Enrollment of patients from Seattle took place during active infection, with longitudinal follow-up. Methods used by the authors: Amplification of reference gene primers was used by the study to estimate nucleated cell counts. Profiled with immunoSEQ multiplex PCR; TCRdb holds only in-frame clones, not every one. The D gene and trimming were derived from the DNA, and the V and J assignments and clone size from that table. The data show 250,000 to 300,000 clones, with 86% seen just once and around 13% held by the top ten. V lost 3 bases to trimming and J lost 4 bases; unmatched junction nucleotides: 8. Germline V gene sequence: CDR1 KGHSH, CDR2 LQKENI. The CDR3 totals 15 residues.

Sequenced sample: peripheral blood. This TCR was recovered from a woman in her 70s with COVID-19, enrolled during active disease. The genes are TRBV18 and TRBJ1-2; 7 bases match TRBD1. Here the CDR3 reads CASSPRQGEVYGYTF. The DNA for the CDR3 is TGTGCCAGCTCACCTCGGCAGGGGGAGGTCTATGGCTACACCTTC. Full variable domain (remainder filled in from reference TRBV18 and TRBJ1-2): NAGVMQNPRHLVRRRGQEARLRCSPMKGHSHVYWYRQLPEEGLKFMVYLQKENIIDESGMPKERFSAEFPKEGPSILRIQQVVRGDSAAYFCASSPRQGEVYGYTFGSGTRLTVV.